The clone carrying this TCR beta chain was detected only once. The antigen is undetermined. The CDR3 is made up of 14 amino acids. From germline, CDR1 is SGHRS and CDR2 YFSETQ. Trimming cost V 2 bases and J 1 base, with 9 bases left between them. The authors ran a second PCR of about 6 to 12 cycles using a sample-barcoded 5' primer and a J-beta primer mix. A template-switch adaptor containing 12 random nucleotides labeled each cDNA molecule. MiXCR, applied by TCRdb to the 5' RACE reads, yields one record per CDR3 protein. The sample holds about 680,000 distinct CDR3 sequences, around 49% seen once. Donation came from healthy Caucasian individuals in Russia who were aged roughly 6 to 95. This record belongs to a study of blood T cells in healthy people across ages. Study outcomes and limitations: Researchers deemed the diversity estimates from one million T cells underestimates. Among long-lived donors, naive CD4+ cells were more numerous and diversity higher than in aged donors.

The clonotype originates from a woman between 55 and 75 years old in good health. The chain uses TRBV5-1 and TRBJ1-1; D remains ambiguous. Sequencing was carried out using blood. The CDR3 coding sequence is TGCGCCAGCAGCTTCATGGGAGCGAACACTGAAGCTTTCTTT. This encodes CASSFMGANTEAFF.